This is a list of T cell receptor beta chains from one sample in a study of T cells in Graves' hyperthyroidism and ophthalmopathy. TCRdb recomputed calls from the multiplex PCR reads with MiXCR, one row per CDR3 protein. The sample consists of about half a million distinct CDR3 sequences, roughly 23% of them appearing once. Sequences were obtained from blood. The receptors originated from a woman in her seventies with Graves' ophthalmopathy. CDR3s include the opening cysteine and the closing phenylalanine or tryptophan. D genes are given only for firm matches. Only part of the rows carry a size: once, few, many, or a class if the clone is expanded.

>few|TRBJ1-4|TRBD1|TRBV5-8
CASSLVIRQGNEKLFF
TGTGCCAGCAGCTTGGTTATAAGACAGGGGAATGAAAAACTGTTTTTT
>few|TRBJ2-5|.|TRBV5-8
CASSPIGQETQYF
TGTGCCAGCAGCCCGATTGGCCAAGAGACCCAGTACTTC
>.|TRBJ2-5|.|TRBV6-2/TRBV6-3
CASTQQRSGQETQYF
TGTGCCAGCACTCAACAACGTAGCGGACAAGAGACCCAGTACTTC
>few|TRBJ1-5|.|TRBV12-3/TRBV12-4
CASSLDPGAGQPQHF
TGTGCCAGCAGTTTAGACCCCGGAGCGGGTCAGCCCCAGCATTTT
>.|TRBJ1-4|.|TRBV7-9
CASSSGISAEKLFF
TGTGCCAGCAGCTCCGGGATCAGTGCTGAAAAACTGTTTTTT
>.|TRBJ2-7|TRBD2|TRBV20-1
CSARDGGVGEQYF
TGCAGTGCTAGAGATGGGGGGGTTGGGGAGCAGTACTTC
>.|TRBJ1-1|.|TRBV9
CASSRNLAFNMNTEAFF
TGTGCCAGCAGTCGAAACCTGGCGTTTAACATGAACACTGAAGCTTTCTTT
>few|TRBJ2-5|TRBD2|TRBV6-2/TRBV6-3
CASSPGLAQGETQYF
TGTGCCAGCAGTCCTGGACTAGCCCAAGGGGAGACCCAGTACTTC
>.|TRBJ1-2|.|TRBV6-2/TRBV6-3
CASSYLRGPNYGYTF
TGTGCCAGCAGTTACCTCCGGGGACCAAACTATGGCTACACCTTC
>few|TRBJ1-2|.|TRBV20-1
CSASLQGSYGYTF
TGCAGTGCTAGCCTACAGGGCTCCTATGGCTACACCTTC
>.|TRBJ2-7|.|TRBV6-9
CVSSSRDLTYEQYF
TGTGTCAGCAGTTCCCGGGACCTGACCTACGAGCAGTACTTC
>.|TRBJ1-2|.|TRBV27
CASSLYFGWVYGYTF
TGTGCCAGCAGTTTATACTTCGGGTGGGTGTATGGCTACACCTTC
>few|TRBJ1-5|.|TRBV6-1
CASSPAGGARSQPQHF
TGTGCCAGCAGTCCCGCGGGGGGGGCGCGATCTCAGCCCCAGCATTTT
>many|TRBJ2-3|TRBD2|TRBV7-8
CASSLVREDSTDTQYF
TGTGCCAGCAGCTTAGTCCGGGAGGATAGCACAGATACGCAGTATTTT
>.|TRBJ1-2|.|TRBV5-8
CASSSMTHDIYGYTF
TGTGCCAGCAGCTCAATGACACATGACATCTATGGCTACACCTTC
>.|TRBJ2-3|.|TRBV20-1
CSASSGTVGTDTQYF
TGCAGTGCTAGTTCCGGGACCGTGGGGACAGATACGCAGTATTTT
>many|TRBJ1-5|.|TRBV6-1
CASSEGWTVSNQPQHF
TGTGCCAGCAGTGAAGGGTGGACAGTTAGCAATCAGCCCCAGCATTTT
>many|TRBJ1-6|.|TRBV6-5
CASSYRFSGSPLHF
TGTGCCAGCAGTTACCGTTTTAGTGGTTCACCCCTCCACTTT
>few|TRBJ2-3|.|TRBV3-1
CASSQGTYADTQYF
TGTGCCAGCAGCCAAGGGACATACGCAGATACGCAGTATTTT
>.|TRBJ1-3|TRBD1|TRBV7-2
CASSPPGQVTGNTIYF
TGTGCCAGCAGCCCGCCGGGACAGGTTACTGGAAACACCATATATTTT
>many|TRBJ2-1|.|TRBV29-1
CSVELLLRKLNEQFF
TGCAGCGTTGAACTCTTACTTCGAAAACTCAATGAGCAGTTCTTC
>.|TRBJ2-3|.|TRBV5-1
CASTHADTQYF
TGCGCCAGCACCCACGCAGATACGCAGTATTTT
>.|TRBJ2-2|.|TRBV29-1
CSVDRSTTGELFF
TGCAGCGTTGACAGGTCAACCACCGGGGAGCTGTTTTTT
>few|TRBJ2-7|.|TRBV9
CASSAGPANGHQFSYEQYF
TGTGCCAGCAGCGCCGGGCCCGCCAACGGACATCAATTCTCCTACGAGCAGTACTTC
>.|TRBJ2-1|.|TRBV6-5
CASSSGAGNEQFF
TGTGCCAGCAGTTCCGGGGCTGGCAATGAGCAGTTCTTC
>many|TRBJ2-5|.|TRBV2
CASSEVKHGTQYF
TGTGCCAGCAGTGAGGTTAAGCACGGGACCCAGTACTTC
>.|TRBJ2-7|.|TRBV25-1
CASSNTPGRSLYEQYF
TGTGCCAGCAGTAATACCCCAGGGCGTAGTTTATACGAGCAGTACTTC
>.|TRBJ2-7|.|TRBV20-1
CSARGGHEQYF
TGCAGTGCTAGAGGGGGGCACGAGCAGTACTTC
>few|TRBJ1-4|.|TRBV7-2
CASSSSGGLGEKLFF
TGTGCCAGCAGCTCGTCCGGGGGTTTGGGTGAAAAACTGTTTTTT
>.|TRBJ2-7|TRBD1|TRBV27
CASSTPGQGIDEQYF
TGTGCCAGCAGTACACCGGGACAGGGGATCGACGAGCAGTACTTC
>few|TRBJ1-1|.|TRBV7-2
CASSFDRFGAFF
TGTGCCAGCAGCTTTGACAGGTTTGGAGCTTTCTTT
>.|TRBJ1-1|.|TRBV6-5
CVSSYRGLNAEAFF
TGTGTCAGCAGTTACAGAGGGTTGAACGCTGAAGCTTTCTTT
>once|TRBJ2-3|TRBD1|TRBV7-2
CASSWTTGGDTQYF
TGTGCCAGCAGCTGGACAACAGGGGGAGATACGCAGTATTTT
>few|TRBJ1-2|.|TRBV12-3/TRBV12-4
CASSPRYGGYTF
TGTGCCAGCAGTCCTAGGTACGGTGGCTACACCTTC
>.|TRBJ2-1|TRBD2|TRBV2
CASTGLAGEQFF
TGTGCCAGCACGGGACTAGCGGGAGAGCAGTTCTTC
>few|TRBJ1-5|.|TRBV20-1
CSARRGADQPQHF
TGCAGTGCTAGACGTGGTGCCGATCAGCCCCAGCATTTT
>.|TRBJ2-3|TRBD2|TRBV3-1
CASSQGVAGGGGTDTQYF
TGTGCCAGCAGCCAAGGGGTAGCGGGAGGGGGCGGCACAGATACGCAGTATTTT
>many|TRBJ1-5|.|TRBV3-1
CASSQGGGRQPQHF
TGTGCCAGCAGCCAAGGTGGTGGTCGGCAGCCCCAGCATTTT
>few|TRBJ2-1|.|TRBV7-2
CASSVSNNEQFF
TGTGCCAGCAGCGTAAGCAACAATGAGCAGTTCTTC
>.|TRBJ2-1|.|TRBV15
CATSRSQARGATNNEQFF
TGTGCCACCAGCAGAAGCCAGGCCAGGGGCGCAACGAACAATGAGCAGTTCTTC
>.|TRBJ2-3|TRBD2|TRBV10-3
CAISGQRTSGSVTDTQYF
TGTGCCATCAGTGGCCAAAGGACTAGCGGGAGTGTGACAGATACGCAGTATTTT
>.|TRBJ2-6|TRBD1|TRBV4-2
CASSSGPGQAPSGANVLTF
TGTGCCAGCAGCTCAGGCCCGGGACAGGCCCCTTCTGGGGCCAACGTCCTGACTTTC
>many|TRBJ2-1|TRBD1|TRBV9
CASSVDQGAYNEQFF
TGTGCCAGCAGCGTCGACCAGGGGGCTTACAATGAGCAGTTCTTC
>few|TRBJ2-4|TRBD2|TRBV6-1
CASTRRGGMTKNIQYF
TGTGCCAGCACCCGACGGGGGGGGATGACCAAAAACATTCAGTACTTC